This T cell receptor (beta chain) was captured in a study of early T cells in non-severe SARS-CoV-2 infection. Study-level background: The input, bulk RNA from unsorted whole blood, was sequenced, and chains were unpaired.

For this clonotype: Antigen specificity is unknown.

Study-level results: VDJdb-based annotation leaned toward anti-spike CD8 responses and missed private and CD4 specificities.

Germline V gives CDR1 SGHAT, CDR2 FQNNGV. The CDR3 length is 15 residues. The V and J ends lost 2 bases and 4 bases, in that order; junction bases with no gene match: 5. Attachment of unique molecular identifiers to individual cDNA molecules was performed. TCRdb re-called the 5' RACE reads through MiXCR, storing one row per CDR3 protein. The sample consists of tens of thousands of distinct CDR3 sequences, approximately 12% of them appearing once. The sequenced sample was whole blood. The V and J genes are TRBV11-2 and TRBJ2-1, with 7 bases lining up with TRBD2. The clonotype was recovered from an adult who was a healthcare worker with PCR-confirmed SARS-CoV-2 infection or an uninfected control (not recorded which). The CDR3 region has the DNA TGTGCCAGCAGCTTACAGGGACTACCTTACAATGAGCAGTTCTTC. Amino acids: CASSLQGLPYNEQFF.